This T cell receptor beta chain was profiled in a study of blood T cell repertoires in COVID-19. Study as a whole: Specimens from acute and convalescent COVID-19 originated in the United States, Italy and Spain.

Generated by immunoSEQ multiplex PCR, the TCRdb table keeps only in-frame clones and is missing some. The sample includes 150,000 to 200,000 clones, about 92% of them seen just once. Trimming took off 0 bases at V and 7 bases at J, with 13 bases between the two ends. There are 15 residues in the CDR3. Germline V CDR1 and CDR2: SGHRS, YFSETQ. Seattle cases were enrolled at active infection and followed longitudinally. The chain couples TRBV5-1 to TRBJ2-2; possibly TRBD1 for D (5 bases). This receptor was obtained from a woman aged 60 to 75 with COVID-19, enrolled during active disease. The sequenced material came from peripheral blood. This CDR3 is CASSLGGAGIGELFF. The CDR3 coding sequence is TGCGCCAGCAGCTTGGGTGGGGCCGGTATCGGGGAGCTGTTTTTT.